This T cell receptor beta chain was sequenced in a study of T and B cells in COVID-19 patients. Study information: About 90% of the 20 active-infection patients had comorbidities associated with unfavorable COVID-19 outcome.

Each TRB amplification used roughly 240-550 ng of genomic DNA from blood. Multiplex PCR with BIOMED2 TRB-A/B primer pools amplified TRB rearrangements. TCRdb redid the calling of the multiplex PCR reads with MiXCR, one entry per CDR3 protein. Of some 13,000 distinct CDR3 sequences listed, about 25% were seen once; the top ten hold 3.5% to 4.5%. This receptor was taken from a human donor who had recovered from COVID-19. The source material was blood.

CDR3 sequence (DNA): TGTGCCAGCATCACCCGGCTCGAAAATTCACCCCTCCACTTT. Protein: CASITRLENSPLHF. The rearrangement uses TRBV6-6 and TRBJ1-6, with unresolved D. V dropped 7 bases and J dropped 7 bases, with 14 bases sitting between them. This CDR3 region has 14 residues. Germline V CDR1 and CDR2: MNHNY, SVGAGI (reference sequence).